This is a list of T cell receptor beta chains from one sample in a study of blood T cell repertoires in COVID-19. Data came from immunoSEQ multiplex PCR; TCRdb stores just in-frame clones and leaves some out. The sample holds about 97,000 clones, roughly 85% seen once. The specimen was peripheral blood. Source of these receptors: a man between 50 and 59 years old with active COVID-19. Both conserved end residues are part of each CDR3. D genes are given only for firm matches. Size tells how often a clone was seen (once, few, many) or the class of an expanded clone, and some rows leave it out.

TRBJ2-1 | TRBD2 | - | TRBV6-5 | TGTGCCAGCAGTTACTCCGGGGGGAGCTCCTACAATGAGCAGTTCTTC | CASSYSGGSSYNEQFF
TRBJ2-3 | - | - | TRBV11-2 | TGTGCCAGCAGTTCGGGTCCCACGCCGAGAGATACGCAGTATTTT | CASSSGPTPRDTQYF
TRBJ1-6 | - | - | TRBV7-2 | TGTGCCAGCAGCTTGGGGGACTATAGAAGTTCACCCCTCCACTTT | CASSLGDYRSSPLHF
TRBJ2-3 | TRBD1 | once | TRBV11-2 | TGTGCCAGCAGCCAGATCAGGGGGCGGACAGATACGCAGTATTTT | CASSQIRGRTDTQYF
TRBJ1-6 | - | - | TRBV2 | TGTGCCAGCACCTCCAGGGCAGGGGCGGATTCACCCCTCCACTTT | CASTSRAGADSPLHF
TRBJ2-2 | TRBD1 | - | TRBV9 | TGTGCCAGCAGCGTAGGCGACAGGGGGACCGGGGAGCTGTTTTTT | CASSVGDRGTGELFF
TRBJ2-7 | TRBD2 | few | TRBV19 | TGTGCCAGTAGTATGAGCGGGGGGGACTCCTACGAGCAGTACTTC | CASSMSGGDSYEQYF
TRBJ1-1 | TRBD1 | - | TRBV18 | TGTGCCAGCTCACCAACAACAGGGGACACTGAAGCTTTCTTT | CASSPTTGDTEAFF
TRBJ1-4 | - | - | TRBV5-1 | TGCGCCAGCAGCTCGGGCGGGAGGGCGGCTAATGAAAAACTGTTTTTT | CASSSGGRAANEKLFF
TRBJ2-3 | - | once | TRBV28 | TGTGCCAGCAGTTCTTTGACTGCAGACGGGGATACGCAGTATTTT | CASSSLTADGDTQYF
TRBJ2-7 | - | few | TRBV7-9 | TGTGCCAGCAAGTCTGAAAGTTTCCTCGGGAACGAGCAGTACTTC | CASKSESFLGNEQYF
TRBJ1-2 | - | - | TRBV6-5 | TGTGCCAGCAGACCCGACAGTAACTATGGCTACACCTTC | CASRPDSNYGYTF
TRBJ2-7 | TRBD1 | - | TRBV10-3 | TGTGCCAGCGCGAAGGGGACAGGGAAAAGTTACGAGCAGTACTTC | CASAKGTGKSYEQYF
TRBJ1-3 | TRBD1 | once | TRBV5-6 | TGTGCCAGCAGCGTAGACAGGGGGCTGTCTGGAAACACCATATATTTT | CASSVDRGLSGNTIYF
TRBJ1-1 | TRBD1 | - | TRBV11-2 | TGTGCCAGCAGCTTAGGAGTTAGGACAGGGGGTATTAACACTGAAGCTTTCTTT | CASSLGVRTGGINTEAFF
TRBJ1-6 | TRBD1 | - | TRBV6-5 | TGTGCCAGCAGGACGGGACAGATGTATAATTCACCCCTCCACTTT | CASRTGQMYNSPLHF
TRBJ2-3 | TRBD2 | - | TRBV4-2 | TGTGCCAGCAGCCAGGAAGCGGGGGGCTCAGATACGCAGTATTTT | CASSQEAGGSDTQYF
TRBJ1-4 | TRBD1 | - | TRBV7-9 | TGTGCCAGCAGCTTTTTACAGGGGAAGAGTGAAAAACTGTTTTTT | CASSFLQGKSEKLFF
TRBJ2-2 | TRBD1 | - | TRBV7-8 | TGTGCCAGCAAACTCGACAGGGGTGTTCGGCCCGGGGAGCTGTTTTTT | CASKLDRGVRPGELFF
TRBJ2-4 | TRBD1 | - | TRBV5-1 | TGCGCCAGCAGCGTGAGGGACAGCTTCTTAGCCAAAAACATTCAGTACTTC | CASSVRDSFLAKNIQYF
TRBJ2-5 | TRBD2 | - | TRBV5-1 | TGCGCCAGCAGCTTGGAATCTAGCGGGTTGGAGACCCAGTACTTC | CASSLESSGLETQYF
TRBJ2-7 | - | - | TRBV15 | TGTGCCACCACCAAGCGTCTCGGTGCCTACGAGCAGTACTTC | CATTKRLGAYEQYF
TRBJ2-3 | TRBD2 | once | TRBV2 | TGTGCCAGCAGTGAAGGGGCGGGGGGGCCCCTAAGCACAGATACGCAGTATTTT | CASSEGAGGPLSTDTQYF
TRBJ1-2 | - | - | TRBV4-3 | TGCGCCAGCAGCCAAGATCGCGGGGTCGGTGGCTATGGCTACACCTTC | CASSQDRGVGGYGYTF
TRBJ2-3 | - | - | TRBV3-1/TRBV3-2 | TGTGCCAGCAGCCAAGAGAGGCTAGCCTCAGATACGCAGTATTTT | CASSQERLASDTQYF
TRBJ1-2 | - | - | TRBV19 | TGTGCCAGTTCACTTCGTCAAGCTAGGGGGGGCACCATCTATGGCTACACCTTC | CASSLRQARGGTIYGYTF
TRBJ2-2 | - | - | TRBV5-1 | TGCGCCAGCAGCTCCCGTCCCCCCGGTGACACCGGGGAGCTGTTTTTT | CASSSRPPGDTGELFF
TRBJ2-2 | TRBD1 | - | TRBV2 | TGTGCCAGCAGTAGAGAGACAGGGGGCCGGTCCGGGGAGCTGTTTTTT | CASSRETGGRSGELFF
TRBJ1-5 | - | - | TRBV30 | TGTGCCTGGTCGGGGAGTTTCAATCAGCCCCAGCATTTT | CAWSGSFNQPQHF
TRBJ2-1 | TRBD2 | - | TRBV5-5 | TGTGCCAGCAGCTTGGAATCGGGACTAGCGATCTATGAGCAGTTCTTC | CASSLESGLAIYEQFF
TRBJ2-2 | - | once | TRBV7-6 | TGTGCCAGCAGCTTAGAGGACAGCAACACCGGGGAGCTGTTTTTT | CASSLEDSNTGELFF
TRBJ1-2 | TRBD1 | - | TRBV4-3 | TGCGCCAGCAGCCAAGTAGGGGGCAGGGGAAATGGCTACACCTTC | CASSQVGGRGNGYTF
TRBJ1-1 | - | - | TRBV5-1 | TGCGCCAGCAGGAGGGGAGGCACTGAAGCTTTCTTT | CASRRGGTEAFF
TRBJ2-5 | TRBD1 | - | TRBV5-4 | TGTGCCAGCAGCCGCACGGGACAGACAGAAGAGACCCAGTACTTC | CASSRTGQTEETQYF
TRBJ2-2 | - | once | TRBV27 | TGTGCCAGCAGTTTAGGGGGGGGGCCGAGAACCGGGGAGCTGTTTTTT | CASSLGGGPRTGELFF
TRBJ2-1 | TRBD2 | - | TRBV18 | TGTGCCAGCTCTCCACTAGCGGGGTCCTACAATGAGCAGTTCTTC | CASSPLAGSYNEQFF
TRBJ2-7 | TRBD1 | - | TRBV19 | TGTGCCAGTAGTACGCCGGGACAGACCTACGAGCAGTACTTC | CASSTPGQTYEQYF
TRBJ1-2 | TRBD1 | - | TRBV14 | TGTGCCAGCAGCCCTACCCGGGCAGGGGGCGATGGCTACACCTTC | CASSPTRAGGDGYTF
TRBJ1-2 | - | - | TRBV5-4 | TGTGCCAGCAGCTTGGAACAGGGTGGCTATGGCTACACCTTC | CASSLEQGGYGYTF
TRBJ2-2 | - | - | TRBV15 | TGTGCCACCAGCCAAGAGGCCGGGGAGCTGTTTTTT | CATSQEAGELFF
TRBJ2-5 | - | - | TRBV29-1 | TGCAGCGTTGAGAAGCCGGAGGGTTTTGAGCCCCCCGAGTACTTC | CSVEKPEGFEPPEYF
TRBJ1-1 | TRBD1 | - | TRBV7-2 | TGTGCCAGCAGTTTGACAGGGGGGAACACTGAAGCTTTCTTT | CASSLTGGNTEAFF